The clone carrying this TCR beta chain was seen a handful of times. The sample originates from a study of early T cells in non-severe SARS-CoV-2 infection. Across the whole study: With bulk RNA from unsorted whole blood as input, sequencing yielded unpaired chains.

TCRdb recomputed calls from the 5' RACE reads with MiXCR, one row per CDR3 protein. The data show 30,000 to 40,000 distinct CDR3 sequences, around 7% seen once. V lost 2 bases, J lost 0 bases, and 5 bases stayed unmatched. The CDR3 is 17 residues long. From germline, CDR1 is SGHTA and CDR2 FQGNSA. This specimen consisted of whole blood, obtained at baseline. The receptor was derived from an adult who was a healthcare worker with PCR-confirmed SARS-CoV-2 infection or an uninfected control (not recorded which). The rearrangement uses TRBV7-2 and TRBJ2-2, with 8 bases identical to TRBD2. DNA for the CDR3: TGTGCCAGCAGCTTATGGCCTAGCGGGCCGAACACCGGGGAGCTGTTTTTT. It encodes CASSLWPSGPNTGELFF.